Below are 27 T cell receptor beta chains sequenced from a single sample in a study of blood T cells in healthy people across ages. With a J-beta primer mix and a sample-barcoded 5' primer, a second PCR ran 7 to 11 cycles. Using its own MiXCR run on the 5' RACE reads, TCRdb lists one record per CDR3 protein. The repertoire consists of under 1,000,000 distinct CDR3 sequences, with about 34% occurring once and the leading ten covering 10% to 15%. Material: blood. The receptors were sampled from a man aged 18-30 years in good health.

This clonotype was counted many times. The rearrangement links TRBV5-1 to TRBJ2-1; D is unclear. The CDR3 has 15 residues. CDR1 is SGHRS and CDR2 is YFSETQ in the germline V gene. V dropped 3 bases and J dropped 6 bases, with 16 bases sitting between them. CDR3 coding DNA: TGCGCCAGCAGCTCCAAGACTGGGATGGGCAATGAGCAGTTCTTC. It translates to CASSSKTGMGNEQFF.

The V call is TRBV12-3 or TRBV12-4, the J call TRBJ1-2; D possibly corresponds to TRBD1 (6 bases). V was trimmed by 1 base and J by 5 bases, leaving 11 bases between them. The CDR3 runs to 14 residues. The CDR3: CASSLGSRGYGYTF. Written as DNA, the CDR3 is TGTGCCAGCAGTTTAGGCAGTAGGGGGTATGGCTACACCTTC.

This clonotype was found many times. V and J are TRBV12-3 or TRBV12-4 and TRBJ2-1; a possible D gene is TRBD1 (5 bases). V was trimmed by 5 bases and J by 7 bases, leaving 12 bases between them. The CDR3 spans 13 residues. CDR3 DNA sequence: TGTGCCAGCAGTAATGAACAGGTGAATGAGCAGTTCTTC. Translating it yields CASSNEQVNEQFF.

This rearrangement joins TRBV20-1 to TRBJ1-5; TRBD1 might be the D (5 bases). CDR1 is DFQATT and CDR2 is SNEGSKA in the germline V gene (reference sequence). The V end lost 1 base, the J end lost 3 bases, and 7 bases lay between the germline ends. The CDR3 spans 13 residues. Here the CDR3 reads CSARAGTNQPQHF. In DNA, the CDR3 is TGCAGTGCTAGAGCCGGGACCAATCAGCCCCAGCATTTT.

This clonotype has a count of ten or more. The J gene is TRBJ2-3, the V gene TRBV7-2; 7 bases fit TRBD2. The CDR3 sequence is 17 residues long. V dropped 2 bases and J dropped 3; count of bases not matched to a gene: 11. Germline V CDR1 and CDR2: SGHTA, FQGNSA. The CDR3 reads CASSLNPAGLSTDTQYF. In DNA form, the CDR3 reads TGTGCCAGCAGCTTAAACCCAGCGGGGCTCAGTACAGATACGCAGTATTTT.

CDR3 amino acids: CASSLRTHHRMNTEAFF. The CDR3 DNA is TGTGCCAGCAGCCTTCGGACCCATCACAGGATGAACACTGAAGCTTTCTTT. This chain uses TRBV14 with TRBJ1-1; D perhaps matches TRBD1 (5 bases). Per germline, CDR1 SGHDN and CDR2 FVKESK. Trimming removed 4 bases at V and 0 bases at J, with 18 bases between. CDR3 length: 17 residues.

This clonotype was counted a few times. The genes are TRBV4-3 and TRBJ1-1; TRBD1 might be the D (6 bases). This CDR3 has 15 residues. The germline V and J ends were trimmed by 2 bases and 4 bases, with 14 bases remaining between them. The germline V gene has CDR1 LGHNA and CDR2 YSLEER. DNA of the CDR3: TGCGCCAGCAGCCAAAATACAGGGTCGGGCACTGAAGCTTTCTTT. The encoded protein is CASSQNTGSGTEAFF.

The chain carries TRBV28 and TRBJ1-1, with TRBD1 matching 8 bases. The germline CDR1 and CDR2 sequences are MDHEN and SYDVKM. The CDR3 spans 12 residues. The V and J ends lost 5 bases and 10 bases, in that order; junction bases with no gene match: 6. The CDR3 reads CASSQDDRGAFF. CDR3 nucleotide sequence: TGTGCCAGCAGTCAAGACGACAGGGGAGCTTTCTTT.

The V gene is TRBV20-1, the J gene TRBJ1-2, with D perhaps matching TRBD1 (6 bases). The germline CDR1 and CDR2 sequences are DFQATT and SNEGSKA (reference sequence). V was pared by 8 bases and J by 0 bases, with 13 bases between. The CDR3 loop spans 13 amino acids. CDR3 amino acids: CSYRAGANYGYTF. Here the CDR3 DNA reads TGCAGTTACCGGGCAGGGGCTAACTATGGCTACACCTTC.

As for this clonotype: A read error may explain this, as a much larger clone is one base away. This chain links TRBV7-2 with TRBJ1-2, with 7 bases identical to TRBD1. The length of the CDR3 is 13 residues. V gave up 4 bases and J gave up 9 bases; unmatched junction bases: 8. Germline CDR1 reads SGHTA; CDR2 reads FQGNSA. The CDR3 sequence: CASSSGGLVSYTF. CDR3 coding DNA: TGTGCCAGCAGCTCAGGGGGTTTAGTGAGCTACACCTTC. Full variable domain (missing parts from reference TRBV7-2 and TRBJ1-2): GAGVSQSPSNKVTEKGKDVELRCDPISGHTALYWYRQSLGQGLEFLIYFQGNSAPDKSGLPSDRFSAERTGGSVSTLTIQRTQQEDSAVYLCASSSGGLVSYTFGSGTRLTVV.

This chain's CDR3 is CASSPGASLAFF. The CDR3 region has the DNA TGTGCCAGCAGCCCGGGGGCCTCTTTAGCTTTCTTT. This chain uses TRBV6-5 with TRBJ1-1, with D maybe TRBD1 (6 bases). The CDR3 is 12 amino acids. V lost 6 bases and J 10 bases, leaving 15 bases between the germline ends. In germline, CDR1 is MNHEY, CDR2 SVGAGI.

This clonotype was counted between two and nine times. The chain uses TRBV4-2 and TRBJ1-1; D not resolved. The germline V gene encodes CDR1 LGHNA and CDR2 YNFKEQ. Trimming took off 1 base at V and 3 bases at J, with 12 bases between the two ends. The CDR3 sequence is 15 residues long. CDR3 sequence reads: CASSQGVGVDTEAFF. CDR3 coding DNA: TGTGCCAGCAGCCAAGGGGTGGGAGTAGACACTGAAGCTTTCTTT.

The chain combines TRBV7-2 with TRBJ2-3, with TRBD2 identical over 10 bases. The CDR3 sequence is 17 residues long. V gave up 5 bases and J gave up 0 bases; unmatched junction bases: 8. CDR1 SGHTA and CDR2 FQGNSA come from the germline V gene. The CDR3: CASSVSSGGPSTDTQYF. CDR3 DNA: TGTGCCAGCAGCGTTTCTAGCGGGGGACCAAGCACAGATACGCAGTATTTT.

The chain uses TRBV3-1 and TRBJ2-5; 7 nucleotides match TRBD1. TRBJ2-7 explains the end of the DNA better; the J call may be wrong. From germline, CDR1 is LGHDT and CDR2 YNNKEL (reference sequence). The CDR3 totals 13 residues. The CDR3 nucleotides read TGTGCCAGCAGCCGACAGGGTGAACGCGAGCAGTACTTC. Protein product: CASSRQGEREQYF.

A remark on this clonotype: A much larger clone differs from this one at a single base, so this may be a read error. The rearrangement links TRBV7-2 to TRBJ2-7, with D possibly TRBD1 on 6 matching bases. The V end lost 5 bases, the J end lost 7 bases, and 15 bases lay between the germline ends. The germline gives CDR1 SGHTA, CDR2 FQGNSA. There are 13 residues in the CDR3. The CDR3 sequence is CASSETGYDEQYF. In DNA form, the CDR3 reads TGTGCCAGCAGCGAGACAGGTTATGATGAGCAGTACTTC.

V gene TRBV19 combines with J gene TRBJ2-3; D assignment may be TRBD1 or TRBD2 (5 bases each). Germline V CDR1 and CDR2: LNHDA, SQIVND (reference sequence). The CDR3 length is 16 residues. The ends were cut back, 4 bases at V and 1 base at J, with 15 bases in the middle. In DNA form, the CDR3 reads TGTGCCAGTAGTAGACCCCGGGACGGAGGCACAGATACGCAGTATTTT. Translated: CASSRPRDGGTDTQYF.

This clonotype has only a few counts. The chain employs TRBV5-1 and TRBJ2-5; weak D call: TRBD1 (5 bases). The V gene's germline CDR1 is SGHRS and CDR2 YFSETQ. Trimming took 1 base from V and 1 from J, leaving 14 bases between them. The CDR3 extends over 16 amino acids. The CDR3 nucleotides read TGCGCCAGCAGCTTGTCAAGTGGGGCAACCCAAGAGACCCAGTACTTC. Protein product: CASSLSSGATQETQYF.

In its sample, this clonotype was seen a few times. This chain uses TRBV6-6 with TRBJ1-1, with 7 bases lining up with TRBD1. This CDR3 spans 14 amino acids. V shed 4 bases, J shed 6 bases, and the junction held 8 bases outside the gene matches. Germline CDR1 and CDR2: MNHNY and SVGAGI (reference sequence). The CDR3 here is CASSSPGQRAEAFF. The CDR3 DNA is TGTGCCAGCAGTTCTCCGGGACAGCGGGCTGAAGCTTTCTTT.

The rearrangement joins TRBV9 to TRBJ2-5; D not resolved. The CDR3 spans 14 residues. The V end was cut by 9 bases, the J end by 11 bases, with 26 bases between. Germline loops: CDR1 SGDLS, CDR2 YYNGEE. This chain's CDR3 is CATTPLELGNEQYF. The CDR3 bases are TGTGCCACGACCCCGTTGGAACTGGGGAATGAGCAGTACTTC.

The J gene is TRBJ2-3, the V gene TRBV6-1, with TRBD1 matching over 7 bases. Germline V gene data show CDR1 as MNHNS and CDR2 as SASEGT. J gave up 4 bases and V 1 base, and 11 bases lay outside the gene matches. The CDR3 consists of 17 residues. CDR3 protein: CASSEGFDRVFPDTQYF. In nucleotides, the CDR3 is TGTGCCAGCAGTGAAGGCTTCGACAGGGTTTTCCCAGATACGCAGTATTTT.

Concerning this clonotype: This sequence may be a read error, since a much larger clone differs from it by one base. The chain's CDR3 is CAGSLAAFSYNEQFF. The CDR3 DNA reads as TGTGCCGGCAGCTTAGCGGCTTTCTCCTACAATGAGCAGTTCTTC. This rearrangement joins TRBV7-2 to TRBJ2-1; weak D call: TRBD2 (6 bases). CDR1 is SGHTA, CDR2 FQGNSA, per germline. The CDR3 has 15 amino acids. The variable domain in full, with the rest retrieved from reference TRBV7-2 and TRBJ2-1, is GAGVSQSPSNKVTEKGKDVELRCDPISGHTALYWYRQSLGQGLEFLIYFQGNSAPDKSGLPSDRFSAERTGGSVSTLTIQRTQQEDSAVYLCAGSLAAFSYNEQFFGPGTRLTVL.

The chain combines TRBV7-9 with TRBJ2-5; D may correspond to TRBD1 or TRBD2 (6 bases each). The CDR3 totals 15 residues. V lost 5 bases to trimming and J lost 1 base, with 14 bases between them. The germline CDR1 and CDR2 sequences are SEHNR and FQNEAQ (reference sequence). The CDR3 reads CASSHGGQTQETQYF. Written as DNA, the CDR3 is TGTGCCAGCAGCCATGGGGGGCAGACCCAAGAGACCCAGTACTTC.

The chain couples TRBV5-1 to TRBJ2-7; D remains unclear. The V end lost 4 bases, the J end lost 10 bases, and 18 bases lay between the germline ends. Germline-derived CDR1 and CDR2 are SGHRS and YFSETQ. The CDR3 extends over 13 amino acids. CDR3 loop: CASSPGTQEAQYF. In nucleotides, the CDR3 is TGCGCCAGCAGCCCCGGCACACAAGAGGCCCAGTACTTC.

J is TRBJ2-5 and V is TRBV5-5; 14 bases are a match to TRBD2. Germline trimming cut 1 base from V and 2 bases from J; bases unmatched to any gene: 10. The CDR3 spans 19 residues. Germline lookup yields CDR1 SGHKS and CDR2 YYEKEE (reference sequence). Written as DNA, the CDR3 is TGTGCCAGCAGCTTGAAGTTCGGGACTAGCGGGAGCCTACAAGAGACCCAGTACTTC. Translated: CASSLKFGTSGSLQETQYF.

This clonotype was counted a few times. The chain combines TRBV7-2 with TRBJ2-3, with D possibly being TRBD1 (5 bases). Germline V CDR1 and CDR2: SGHTA, FQGNSA. This CDR3 spans 13 amino acids. V was trimmed by 4 bases and J by 9 bases, leaving 14 bases between them. CDR3 loop: CASSSRVPETQYF. The CDR3 DNA follows: TGTGCCAGCAGCTCCAGGGTTCCGGAGACGCAGTATTTT.

This clonotype was seen more than once but under ten times. The rearrangement joins TRBV7-2 to TRBJ2-2, with a possible D match to TRBD1 (6 bases). CDR3 length: 16 amino acids. The ends were cut back, 2 bases at V and 2 bases at J, with 12 bases in the middle. Germline V gene sequence: CDR1 SGHTA, CDR2 FQGNSA. The DNA for the CDR3 is TGTGCCAGCAGCTTAATACAGGGTGATAACACCGGGGAGCTGTTTTTT. Translating gives CASSLIQGDNTGELFF.

V usage is TRBV20-1 and J usage is TRBJ2-7; D might be TRBD1 or TRBD2, each matching 5 bases. V was shortened by 3 bases and J by 0 bases, with 12 bases between the two germline ends. The CDR3 contains 14 residues. Germline V gene lookup returns CDR1 DFQATT and CDR2 SNEGSKA (reference sequence). The CDR3 here is CSASARDGSYEQYF. In DNA form, the CDR3 reads TGCAGTGCTAGTGCTCGGGACGGCTCCTACGAGCAGTACTTC.